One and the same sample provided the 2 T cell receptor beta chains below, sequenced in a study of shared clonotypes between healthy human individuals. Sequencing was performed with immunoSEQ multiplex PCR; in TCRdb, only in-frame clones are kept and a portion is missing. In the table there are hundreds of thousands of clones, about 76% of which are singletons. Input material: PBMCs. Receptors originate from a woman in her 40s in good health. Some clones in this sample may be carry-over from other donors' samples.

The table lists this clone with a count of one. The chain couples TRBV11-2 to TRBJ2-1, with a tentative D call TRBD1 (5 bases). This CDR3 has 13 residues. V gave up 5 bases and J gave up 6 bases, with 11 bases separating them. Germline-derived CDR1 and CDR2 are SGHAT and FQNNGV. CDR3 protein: CASSLRAGNEQFF. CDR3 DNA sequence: TGTGCCAGCAGCCTCAGGGCTGGCAATGAGCAGTTCTTC.

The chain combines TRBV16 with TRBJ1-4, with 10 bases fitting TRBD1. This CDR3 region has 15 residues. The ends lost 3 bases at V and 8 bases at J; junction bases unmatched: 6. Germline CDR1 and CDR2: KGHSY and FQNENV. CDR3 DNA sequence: TGTGCCAGCAGCCAGCGACAGGGGGCAGTGGAAAAACTGTTTTTT. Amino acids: CASSQRQGAVEKLFF. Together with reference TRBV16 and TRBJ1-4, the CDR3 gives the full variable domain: GEEVAQTPKHLVRGEGQKAKLYCAPIKGHSYVFWYQQVLKNEFKFLISFQNENVFDETGMPKERFSAKCLPNSPCSLEIQATKLEDSAVYFCASSQRQGAVEKLFFGSGTQLSVL.